This T cell receptor (beta chain) was sequenced during a study of control samples from healthy donors and cancer patients. This clone was seen just once. Libraries were prepared by immunoSEQ multiplex PCR; TCRdb keeps only in-frame clonotypes and omits some of them. The sample holds 70,000 to 75,000 clones, about 95% seen once. CDR3 length equals 12 residues. V was shortened by 6 bases and J by 5 bases, with 10 bases between the two germline ends. The rearrangement uses TRBV12-3 or TRBV12-4 and TRBJ1-1; D not certain. Sequencing was performed on blood. The TCR was taken from a woman aged 25-40 years in good health. The CDR3 nucleotides are TGTGCCAGCAGACTATCGGGTACTGAAGCTTTCTTT. It is translated as CASRLSGTEAFF.